This entry features one T cell receptor (beta chain) sequence. The data are from a study of shared clonotypes between healthy human individuals. Study background: CD4 naive cells filled three plates per donor, CD4 memory three, CD8 naive two and CD8 memory one.

Splitting of CD4+ cells produced CD45RA+ naive and CD45RA-negative memory subsets. With 7 bases removed from V and 5 bases from J, the gap between germline ends came to 17 bases. Germline CDR1 SQVTM, CDR2 ANQGSEA. This CDR3 comprises 14 residues. Clones were sequenced by immunoSEQ multiplex PCR, and TCRdb holds only the in-frame ones, with some missing. Among about 1.5 million clones listed, under 99% were seen once. The receptor was derived from a young man in good health. The sample was naive CD4+ T cells sorted from blood. Noted subset: CD45RA+ positively selected. V is TRBV29-1 and J is TRBJ2-2; D is undetermined. The CDR3 protein is CSAGNGVRTGELFF. The DNA of the CDR3 is TGCAGCGCCGGTAATGGGGTCCGAACCGGGGAGCTGTTTTTT.